Following are 14 T cell receptor beta chains from one sample sequenced in a study of identical twins. One entry per CDR3 protein, called by TCRdb with MiXCR from the 5' RACE reads. This sample yields 1.5 million to 2 million distinct CDR3 sequences, of which 25% to 35% are seen a single time; 0.27% belongs to the top ten. Sequenced material: cord blood. The receptors originated from a newborn girl in good health.

The V gene is TRBV19, the J gene TRBJ1-2; D is uncertain. The length of the CDR3 is 16 residues. The ends were cut back, 6 bases at V and 2 bases at J, with 19 bases in the middle. The germline CDR1 and CDR2 sequences are LNHDA and SQIVND (reference sequence). CDR3 amino acids: CASRGFGPGSNYGYTF. For the CDR3, the DNA is TGTGCCAGTAGGGGATTCGGGCCCGGATCCAACTATGGCTACACCTTC.

This rearrangement joins TRBV12-3 or TRBV12-4 to TRBJ2-1, with 10 bases matching TRBD2. The CDR3 covers 16 residues. With V trimmed by 3 bases and J by 6 bases, 8 bases remained unmatched. Here the CDR3 DNA reads TGTGCCAGCAGTTTGGGGCTAGCGGGGGTGAGCAATGAGCAGTTCTTC. Its protein product is CASSLGLAGVSNEQFF.

This clonotype was recorded once. The DNA for the CDR3 is TGTGCCAGCAGTGAGGTGGCAAACACCATATATTTT. Amino acid sequence: CASSEVANTIYF. The chain carries TRBV25-1 and TRBJ1-3; no reliable D call. The CDR3 totals 12 residues. Trimming left V 3 bases short and J 6 bases short, with 6 bases between. Germline V gene data show CDR1 as MGHDK and CDR2 as SYGVNS.

The rearrangement uses TRBV7-9 and TRBJ1-1; 7 bases match TRBD1. Germline V gene sequence: CDR1 SEHNR, CDR2 FQNEAQ (reference sequence). Unmatched junction bases numbered 5, after V lost 11 bases and J lost 8 bases. CDR3 size: 10 residues. The CDR3 reads CAQGTAEAFF. Here the CDR3 DNA reads TGTGCCCAGGGGACAGCAGAAGCTTTCTTT.

The rearrangement joins TRBV10-3 to TRBJ2-1; TRBD1 matches at 9 bases. The CDR3 runs 16 residues. V lost 6 bases and J lost 3; bases outside the gene matches: 9. CDR1 is ENHRY and CDR2 is SYGVKD in the germline V gene. The CDR3 DNA is TGTGCCATCAGCGGCCAACGGACAGGGGTCTACAATGAGCAGTTCTTC. It specifies CAISGQRTGVYNEQFF.

The CDR3 DNA reads TGTGCCAGCAGTTTCGTAATTAGGGAGGTCTCTCTAAGCAATCAGCCCCAGCATTTT. Translated, it gives CASSFVIREVSLSNQPQHF. The chain is built from TRBV6-5 and TRBJ1-5; D is undetermined. This CDR3 contains 19 residues. Trimming removed 4 bases at V and 1 base at J, with 23 bases between. CDR1 and CDR2 from the germline V gene are MNHEY and SVGAGI.

This clonotype was seen a few times. This chain uses TRBV3-1 with TRBJ2-1; D possibly corresponds to TRBD2 (6 bases). CDR1 and CDR2 from the germline V gene are LGHDT and YNNKEL (reference sequence). The CDR3 loop spans 13 amino acids. V gave up 8 bases and J gave up 7 bases, with 15 bases separating them. CDR3 DNA: TGTGCCAGCGCCTCGGGCCGGGAGAATGAGCAGTTCTTC. Amino acid sequence: CASASGRENEQFF.

This chain connects TRBV9 to TRBJ1-2, with unresolved D. CDR1 and CDR2 (germline): SGDLS, YYNGEE. Between the trimmed V and J ends, which lost 4 bases and 7 bases, there was a span of 20 bases. The CDR3 runs 15 residues. Here the CDR3 DNA reads TGTGCCAGCAGCCCCTCAGAGGCCCCCTATTTTGGCTACACCTTC. Its protein product is CASSPSEAPYFGYTF.

The V gene is TRBV2, the J gene TRBJ2-1, with D unresolved. The V gene lost 8 bases and the J gene lost 3 bases, with 17 bases spanning the gap. The CDR3 length is 15 residues. Germline CDR1 SNHLY, CDR2 FYNNEI. The CDR3 DNA is TGTGCCAGCGGTGCCCAAGGAAAGATCTACAATGAGCAGTTCTTC. Protein sequence: CASGAQGKIYNEQFF.

This clonotype was detected ten times or more. The chain recombines TRBV7-9 with TRBJ1-2, with 7 bases aligning to TRBD1. After removal of 6 bases from V and 5 bases from J, the junction contained 12 bases not matched to a gene. Germline lookup yields CDR1 SEHNR and CDR2 FQNEAQ (reference sequence). The CDR3 runs 15 residues. In nucleotides, the CDR3 is TGTGCCAGCAGTTATTCCGGGACAGTTAGTTATGGCTACACCTTC. Translation: CASSYSGTVSYGYTF.

The genes are TRBV20-1 and TRBJ2-3; D is unresolved. This CDR3 has 12 residues. Trimming pared 8 bases from V and 2 bases from J, leaving 11 bases between. CDR1 DFQATT and CDR2 SNEGSKA come from the germline V gene (reference sequence). The CDR3 spells CSPPGSTDTQYF. The CDR3, as DNA: TGCAGTCCTCCCGGGTCCACAGATACGCAGTATTTT.

This clonotype has only one observation. V gene TRBV5-1 combines with J gene TRBJ2-2; 7 bases line up with TRBD1. Looked up from germline, CDR1 is SGHRS and CDR2 is YFSETQ. The CDR3 sequence is 16 residues long. Unmatched junction bases numbered 13, after V lost 4 bases and J lost 7 bases. As DNA, the CDR3 is TGCGCCAGCAGCGGGATACAGGGGATAGGAGTCGGGGAGCTGTTTTTT. Translated, it gives CASSGIQGIGVGELFF.

This clonotype was found a few times. V is TRBV28 and J is TRBJ2-5; 12 positions match TRBD2. Germline lookup yields CDR1 MDHEN and CDR2 SYDVKM. The ends lost 10 bases at V and 5 bases at J; junction bases unmatched: 8. CDR3 length: 14 residues. CDR3 amino acids: CATRTSGASETQYF. Written as DNA, the CDR3 is TGTGCCACCCGGACTAGCGGGGCGAGTGAGACCCAGTACTTC.

This clonotype has a handful of counts. V and J are TRBV5-1 and TRBJ1-2, with D possibly matching TRBD1 (5 bases). Trimming stripped 0 bases from V and 5 bases from J, with 14 bases between. The CDR3 covers 15 residues. The germline V gene has CDR1 SGHRS and CDR2 YFSETQ. CDR3 DNA: TGCGCCAGCAGCTTGGACGGCAGGGATGGATATGGCTACACCTTC. It translates to CASSLDGRDGYGYTF.